This paragraph reports one T cell receptor beta chain. The antigen is not known. Germline and junction disagree at one end, which may indicate a read error. Together with thyroid ultrasound, orbital computed tomography, serum thyroxine and TRAb, clinical symptoms were used for diagnoses. The sample comes from a study of T cells in Graves' hyperthyroidism and ophthalmopathy. Regarding the study as a whole: Clonotypes that were expanded in thyroid above 0.001 mostly appeared in blood too. The authors' 13 V-J model separated ophthalmopathy from stable hyperthyroidism.

Germline loops: CDR1 SGDLS, CDR2 YYNGEE. This CDR3 is 17 amino acids long. RNA transcripts provided the source from which TCR beta CDR3 regions were amplified. Primed by the HTBI set, a first-round RT-PCR was run on the TCR CDR3. TCRdb fed the multiplex PCR reads into MiXCR, producing one record per CDR3 protein. The sample includes hundreds of thousands of distinct CDR3 sequences, about 35% of them seen just once. The rearrangement joins TRBV9 to TRBJ2-2, with 8 bases aligning to TRBD1. This receptor was identified in a woman between 40 and 55 years old with Graves' hyperthyroidism. The specimen sequenced was blood. CDR3 coding DNA: TGTGCCAGCAACGTAGCTTGGGACAGGTGGAGCACCGGGGAGCTGTTTTTT. It encodes CASNVAWDRWSTGELFF.